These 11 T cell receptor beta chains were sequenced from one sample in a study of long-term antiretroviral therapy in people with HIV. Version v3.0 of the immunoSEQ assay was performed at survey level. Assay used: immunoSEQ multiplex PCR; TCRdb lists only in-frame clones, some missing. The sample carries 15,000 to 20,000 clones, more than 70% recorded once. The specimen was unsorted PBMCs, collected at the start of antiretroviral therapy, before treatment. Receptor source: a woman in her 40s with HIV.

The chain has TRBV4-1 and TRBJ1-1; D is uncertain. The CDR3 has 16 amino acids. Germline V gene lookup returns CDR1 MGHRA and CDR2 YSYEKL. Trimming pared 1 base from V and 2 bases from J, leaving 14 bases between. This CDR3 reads CASSQGTLGYNTEAFF. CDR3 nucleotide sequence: TGCGCCAGCAGCCAAGGGACTTTGGGATATAACACTGAAGCTTTCTTT.

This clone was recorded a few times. The DNA of the CDR3 is TGTGCCAGCAGCCAATCGGGCAGGACCGCAACTAATGAAAAACTGTTTTTT. It specifies CASSQSGRTATNEKLFF. This chain connects TRBV16 to TRBJ1-4; D gene ambiguous. The CDR3 sequence is 17 residues long. Germline CDR1 reads KGHSY; CDR2 reads FQNENV. The V end was cut by 0 bases, the J end by 0 bases, with 11 bases between.

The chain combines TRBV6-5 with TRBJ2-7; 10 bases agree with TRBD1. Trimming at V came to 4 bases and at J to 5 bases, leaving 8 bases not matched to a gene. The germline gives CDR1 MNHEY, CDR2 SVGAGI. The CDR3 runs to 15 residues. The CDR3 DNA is TGTGCCAGCAGTTTTTGGGGGACAGGGGCGGACGAGCAGTACTTC. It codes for CASSFWGTGADEQYF.

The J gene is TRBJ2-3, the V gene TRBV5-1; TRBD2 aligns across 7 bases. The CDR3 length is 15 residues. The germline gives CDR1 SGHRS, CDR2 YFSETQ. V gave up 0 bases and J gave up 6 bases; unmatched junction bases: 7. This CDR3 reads CASSLALSGEDTQYF. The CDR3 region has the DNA TGCGCCAGCAGCTTGGCCCTCAGCGGGGAGGATACGCAGTATTTT.

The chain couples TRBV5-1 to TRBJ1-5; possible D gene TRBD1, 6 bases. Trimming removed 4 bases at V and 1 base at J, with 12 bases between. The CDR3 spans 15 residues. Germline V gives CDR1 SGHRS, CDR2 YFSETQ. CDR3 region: CASSLAGQSNQPQHF. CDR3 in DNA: TGCGCCAGCAGCCTAGCTGGACAGAGCAATCAGCCCCAGCATTTT. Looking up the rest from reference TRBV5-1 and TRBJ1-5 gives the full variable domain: KAGVTQTPRYLIKTRGQQVTLSCSPISGHRSVSWYQQTPGQGLQFLFEYFSETQRNKGNFPGRFSGRQFSNSRSEMNVSTLELGDSALYLCASSLAGQSNQPQHFGDGTRLSIL.

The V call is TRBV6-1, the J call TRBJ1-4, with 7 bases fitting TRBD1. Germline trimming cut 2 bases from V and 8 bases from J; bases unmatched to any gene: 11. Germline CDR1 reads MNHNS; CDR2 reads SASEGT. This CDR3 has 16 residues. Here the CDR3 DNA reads TGTGCCAGCAGTGAACCCTACAGGGGAGTTTACGAAAAACTGTTTTTT. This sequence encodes CASSEPYRGVYEKLFF.

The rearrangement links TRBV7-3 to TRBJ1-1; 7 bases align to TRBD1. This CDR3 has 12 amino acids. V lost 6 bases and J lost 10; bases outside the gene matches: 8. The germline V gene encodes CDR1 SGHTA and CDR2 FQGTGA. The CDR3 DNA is TGTGCCAGCAGTGGCCAGGGGGGGAGAGCTTTCTTT. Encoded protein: CASSGQGGRAFF.

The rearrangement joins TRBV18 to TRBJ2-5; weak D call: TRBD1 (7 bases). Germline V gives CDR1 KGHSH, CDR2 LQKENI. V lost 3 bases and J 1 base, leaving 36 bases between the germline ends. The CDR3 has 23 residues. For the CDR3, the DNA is TGTGCCAGCTCACCGCTACAAGAAGAGGGACAGTGCTGTGGTTGCGGGACCCAAGAGACCCAGTACTTC. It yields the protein CASSPLQEEGQCCGCGTQETQYF.

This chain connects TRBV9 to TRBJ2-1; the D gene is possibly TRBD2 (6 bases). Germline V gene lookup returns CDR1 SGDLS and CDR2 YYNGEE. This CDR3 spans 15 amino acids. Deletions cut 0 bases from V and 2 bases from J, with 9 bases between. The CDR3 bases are TGTGCCAGCAGCGTAGCGGGGGAACCCTACAATGAGCAGTTCTTC. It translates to CASSVAGEPYNEQFF. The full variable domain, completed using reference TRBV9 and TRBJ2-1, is DSGVTQTPKHLITATGQRVTLRCSPRSGDLSVYWYQQSLDQGLQFLIQYYNGEERAKGNILERFSAQQFPDLHSELNLSSLELGDSALYFCASSVAGEPYNEQFFGPGTRLTVL.

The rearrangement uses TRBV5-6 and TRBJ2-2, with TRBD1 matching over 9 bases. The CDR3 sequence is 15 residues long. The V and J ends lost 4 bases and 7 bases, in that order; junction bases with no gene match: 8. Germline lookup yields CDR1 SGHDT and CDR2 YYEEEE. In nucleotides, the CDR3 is TGTGCCAGCAGCAACCGACAGGGGGTTGACGGGGAGCTGTTTTTT. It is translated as CASSNRQGVDGELFF. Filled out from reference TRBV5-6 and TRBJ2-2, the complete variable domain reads DAGVTQSPTHLIKTRGQQVTLRCSPKSGHDTVSWYQQALGQGPQFIFQYYEEEERQRGNFPDRFSGHQFPNYSSELNVNALLLGDSALYLCASSNRQGVDGELFFGEGSRLTVL.

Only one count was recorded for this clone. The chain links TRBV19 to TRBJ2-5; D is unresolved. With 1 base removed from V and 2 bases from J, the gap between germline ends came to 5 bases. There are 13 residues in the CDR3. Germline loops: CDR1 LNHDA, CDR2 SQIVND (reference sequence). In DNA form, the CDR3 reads TGTGCCAGTAGTATAGTGGAACAAGAGACCCAGTACTTC. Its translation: CASSIVEQETQYF.